This record looks at one TCR beta chain sequence and its context. The data belong to a study of blood T cell repertoires in COVID-19. Study in general: Sites across the United States, Italy and Spain contributed samples from acute and convalescent COVID-19.

Generated by immunoSEQ multiplex PCR, the TCRdb table keeps only in-frame clones and is missing some. This repertoire shows a few hundred thousand clones, about 79% found once; its top ten account for approximately 1.3%. The CDR3 sequence is 13 residues long. V was trimmed by 4 bases and J by 8 bases, leaving 14 bases between them. CDR1 and CDR2 (germline): MNHEY, SMNVEV (reference sequence). The gene calls are TRBV27 and TRBJ1-2; D is unresolved. Sequencing was carried out using peripheral blood. This clonotype originated in a woman in her thirties or forties who had recovered from COVID-19. Here the CDR3 DNA reads TGTGCCAGCAGTTATGGGAGTTCTTACGGCTACACCTTC. The encoded protein is CASSYGSSYGYTF.